The 25 T cell receptor beta chains reported below all come from one sample, sequenced in a study of blood T cells in healthy people across ages. Alongside a J-beta primer mix, a sample-barcoded 5' primer served in a second PCR lasting roughly 7 to 12 cycles. TCRdb passed the 5' RACE reads through MiXCR, listing each CDR3 protein once. This sample yields hundreds of thousands of distinct CDR3 sequences, of which around 45% are seen a single time; roughly a third belongs to the top ten. The sample was blood. These receptors all stem from an older woman in good health.

The chain employs TRBV29-1 and TRBJ1-1; D not resolved. V was shortened by 1 base and J by 6 bases, with 12 bases between the two germline ends. The CDR3 runs to 13 residues. Germline CDR1 SQVTM, CDR2 ANQGSEA. CDR3 sequence reads: CSVEGRLAAEAFF. Here the CDR3 DNA reads TGCAGCGTTGAAGGGCGTCTTGCCGCTGAAGCTTTCTTT.

The chain has TRBV4-1 and TRBJ2-4, with a possible D match to TRBD2 (6 bases). With the DNA end fitting TRBJ2-7 better, the J assignment may be wrong. CDR1 is MGHRA, CDR2 YSYEKL, per germline. The CDR3 consists of 17 residues. The DNA for the CDR3 is TGCGCCAGCAGCCAAGAGCCCCCCGGGACTTCAAACTACGAGCAGTACTTC. Its protein product is CASSQEPPGTSNYEQYF.

This sequence joins TRBV7-2 and TRBJ2-1; D not certain. The CDR3 is 14 residues long. Germline V gives CDR1 SGHTA, CDR2 FQGNSA. The V end was cut by 6 bases, the J end by 3 bases, with 12 bases between. CDR3 bases: TGTGCCAGCAGGCGGCCTCCTGACTACAATGAGCAGTTCTTC. The encoded protein is CASRRPPDYNEQFF.

The chain couples TRBV20-1 to TRBJ2-3; 9 bases are a match to TRBD2. The germline V gene has CDR1 DFQATT and CDR2 SNEGSKA (reference sequence). CDR3 length: 16 amino acids. With V trimmed by 4 bases and J by 2 bases, 10 bases remained unmatched. The chain's CDR3 is CSANGGGRALTDTQYF. The CDR3, as DNA: TGCAGTGCTAACGGGGGCGGGAGGGCCCTCACAGATACGCAGTATTTT.

This clonotype was seen more than once but under ten times. The chain couples TRBV20-1 to TRBJ2-1, with TRBD2 matching over 8 bases. This CDR3 contains 16 residues. V shed 4 bases, J shed 4 bases, and the junction held 12 bases outside the gene matches. CDR1 and CDR2 (germline): DFQATT, SNEGSKA (reference sequence). The CDR3 sequence is CSAKSGTSLSYNEQFF. In DNA, the CDR3 is TGCAGTGCTAAGTCCGGGACTAGTCTCTCTTACAATGAGCAGTTCTTC.

This clonotype was seen a few times. The chain carries TRBV7-3 and TRBJ1-1; possible D gene TRBD1, 6 bases. CDR1 and CDR2 (germline): SGHTA, FQGTGA. V lost 6 bases, J lost 8 bases, and 13 bases lay in between. CDR3 size: 12 residues. In DNA, the CDR3 is TGTGCCAGCAGTCAAGGGGGGGTGGAAGCTTTCTTT. Its translation is CASSQGGVEAFF.

The V gene is TRBV6-4, the J gene TRBJ2-1; 7 positions agree with TRBD1. Germline V gene sequence: CDR1 MRHNA, CDR2 SNTAGT. The CDR3 loop spans 14 amino acids. The junction had 4 bases not matched to a gene; V was cut back by 3 bases and J by 5 bases. The CDR3 DNA sequence: TGTGCCAGCAGTGAAGGGGACAGCCACAATGAGCAGTTCTTC. As protein: CASSEGDSHNEQFF.

CDR3 DNA: TGCAGTGCTAGACGACGCGATAGCGGACACAATGAGCAGTTCTTC. Protein product: CSARRRDSGHNEQFF. The chain uses TRBV20-1 and TRBJ2-1; possible D gene TRBD2, 6 bases. Germline V gene data show CDR1 as DFQATT and CDR2 as SNEGSKA (reference sequence). This CDR3 is built from 15 residues. Trimming removed 2 bases at V and 5 bases at J, with 16 bases between.

This clonotype has only a few counts. This rearrangement joins TRBV20-1 to TRBJ2-6; D perhaps matches TRBD1 (5 bases). V lost 1 base to trimming and J lost 0 bases, with 10 bases between them. The CDR3 totals 16 residues. Germline V CDR1 and CDR2: DFQATT, SNEGSKA (reference sequence). The CDR3 spells CSARGQRHSGANVLTF. The CDR3 DNA reads TGCAGTGCTAGAGGACAGCGCCACTCTGGGGCCAACGTCCTGACTTTC.

This chain's CDR3 is CSPLAGGSEQFF. In DNA, the CDR3 is TGCAGCCCACTAGCGGGAGGTAGTGAGCAGTTCTTC. The chain has TRBV20-1 and TRBJ2-1, with TRBD2 matching 12 bases. CDR1 and CDR2 from the germline V gene are DFQATT and SNEGSKA (reference sequence). CDR3 length: 12 amino acids.

This clonotype has a handful of counts. The chain carries TRBV20-1 and TRBJ2-7, with 10 bases that match TRBD2. Germline CDR1 DFQATT, CDR2 SNEGSKA (reference sequence). The CDR3 has 12 amino acids. This CDR3 reads CRVAGGAYEQYF. The CDR3 DNA reads as TGCAGGGTAGCGGGGGGAGCGTACGAGCAGTACTTC.

The J gene is TRBJ1-2, the V gene TRBV20-1; a weak D match, TRBD1 (5 bases). CDR1 and CDR2 (germline): DFQATT, SNEGSKA (reference sequence). V was shortened by 5 bases and J by 8 bases, with 12 bases between the two germline ends. This CDR3 spans 11 amino acids. This chain's CDR3 is CSALPGLGYTF. The CDR3 nucleotides read TGCAGTGCTCTCCCGGGGCTGGGCTACACCTTC.

The rearrangement uses TRBV28 and TRBJ2-1; D might be TRBD2 (6 bases). V was shortened by 8 bases and J by 0 bases, with 11 bases between the two germline ends. Germline V gene sequence: CDR1 MDHEN, CDR2 SYDVKM. The CDR3 sequence is 14 residues long. The CDR3: CASERVSSYNEQFF. The CDR3, as DNA: TGTGCCAGCGAGCGGGTTAGCTCCTACAATGAGCAGTTCTTC.

The chain has TRBV6-6 and TRBJ2-7; weak D call: TRBD1 (6 bases). The CDR3 is 15 residues long. The germline CDR1 and CDR2 sequences are MNHNY and SVGAGI (reference sequence). The V gene lost 4 bases and the J gene lost 2 bases, with 15 bases spanning the gap. The chain's CDR3 is CASSSRTGSTYEQYF. CDR3 coding DNA: TGTGCCAGCAGTTCAAGAACAGGGTCGACCTACGAGCAGTACTTC.

In the case of this clonotype: One junction end disagrees with the germline gene, perhaps due to a read error. The chain employs TRBV20-1 and TRBJ2-3; D might be TRBD1 (6 bases). The CDR3 has 15 amino acids. Germline loops: CDR1 DFQATT, CDR2 SNEGSKA (reference sequence). The DNA for the CDR3 is TGCAGTGCGCAGAACAGGGTGGGATTCACAGATACGCGGTATTTT. The encoded protein is CSAQNRVGFTDTRYF.

The genes are TRBV27 and TRBJ2-2, with TRBD1 matching over 7 bases. The CDR3 sequence is 14 residues long. The germline gives CDR1 MNHEY, CDR2 SMNVEV (reference sequence). Trimming cost V 6 bases and J 6 bases; bases outside gene matches: 7. CDR3 protein: CASSLTTGAGELFF. The CDR3 coding sequence is TGTGCCAGCAGCCTTACTACAGGGGCCGGGGAGCTGTTTTTT.

V gene TRBV7-2 combines with J gene TRBJ2-5; TRBD1 or TRBD2 may be the D gene (5 bases each). The germline V gene encodes CDR1 SGHTA and CDR2 FQGNSA. The CDR3 totals 12 residues. Trimming cost V 5 bases and J 12 bases, with 16 bases left between them. CDR3 coding DNA: TGTGCCAGCAGCCCCCTTCGGGGCCTAGAGTACTTC. Protein: CASSPLRGLEYF.

This clonotype was seen a few times. The chain carries TRBV9 and TRBJ2-3, with 8 bases identical to TRBD1. CDR1 is SGDLS and CDR2 is YYNGEE in the germline V gene. The CDR3 totals 16 residues. V gave up 0 bases and J gave up 5 bases; unmatched junction bases: 8. The CDR3, as DNA: TGTGCCAGCAGCGTAGGGACAGGGATGGTTGGAGATACGCAGTATTTT. This gives the protein CASSVGTGMVGDTQYF.

Only a few counts were recorded for this clonotype. This chain joins TRBV7-2 and TRBJ2-5; 8 nucleotides match TRBD2. This CDR3 contains 14 residues. V trimming: 1 base; J trimming: 4 bases; junction bases outside the gene matches: 2. Germline lookup yields CDR1 SGHTA and CDR2 FQGNSA. CDR3 DNA: TGTGCCAGCAGCTTAGATGGGACTAGAGAGACCCAGTACTTC. Protein: CASSLDGTRETQYF.

The rearrangement joins TRBV7-9 to TRBJ2-7; 9 bases map to TRBD1. V trimming: 5 bases; J trimming: 2 bases; junction bases outside the gene matches: 7. Germline lookup yields CDR1 SEHNR and CDR2 FQNEAQ (reference sequence). This CDR3 contains 15 residues. The CDR3 is CASSPQTGGTYEQYF. The DNA for the CDR3 is TGTGCCAGCAGCCCTCAGACAGGGGGGACCTACGAGCAGTACTTC.

This clonotype turned up a few times. This chain links TRBV9 with TRBJ2-7, with 7 positions matching TRBD2. J gave up 0 bases and V 0 bases, and 3 bases lay outside the gene matches. CDR3 length: 15 amino acids. CDR1 is SGDLS, CDR2 YYNGEE, per germline. CDR3 nucleotides: TGTGCCAGCAGCGTAGCCAGCGGGGACTCCTACGAGCAGTACTTC. Its translation is CASSVASGDSYEQYF.

This chain connects TRBV9 to TRBJ2-1; TRBD2 aligns across 7 bases. With 3 bases clipped from V and 0 bases from J, the junction kept 3 bases outside the gene matches. Germline CDR1 SGDLS, CDR2 YYNGEE. This CDR3 has 15 residues. The CDR3 region is CASSGAGSSYNEQFF. DNA of the CDR3: TGTGCCAGCAGCGGAGCGGGGAGCTCCTACAATGAGCAGTTCTTC.

This chain uses TRBV29-1 with TRBJ2-1; 7 bases agree with TRBD2. The germline CDR1 and CDR2 sequences are SQVTM and ANQGSEA. This CDR3 has 14 residues. With 5 bases clipped from V and 0 bases from J, the junction kept 4 bases outside the gene matches. CDR3 sequence: CSVLGLSSYNEQFF. The CDR3 DNA follows: TGCAGCGTTCTGGGACTAAGCTCCTACAATGAGCAGTTCTTC.

The rearrangement links TRBV12-3 or TRBV12-4 to TRBJ2-3; D perhaps matches TRBD2 (5 bases). This CDR3 has 15 amino acids. Trimming left V 2 bases short and J 4 bases short, with 13 bases between. CDR3 residues: CASSLSRGSPDTQYF. The CDR3 DNA reads TGTGCCAGCAGTTTATCTAGAGGGAGCCCAGATACGCAGTATTTT.

This clonotype was seen a handful of times. The rearrangement links TRBV11-1 to TRBJ2-3; either TRBD1 or TRBD2 may fit D (5 bases each). CDR1 is SGHAT and CDR2 is FQDESV in the germline V gene (reference sequence). The V gene lost 6 bases and the J gene lost 2 bases, with 15 bases spanning the gap. The CDR3 covers 15 residues. CDR3: CASSSKGRYTDTQYF. CDR3 DNA sequence: TGTGCCAGCAGTTCTAAGGGACGGTACACAGATACGCAGTATTTT.